One and the same sample provided the 23 T cell receptor beta chains below, sequenced in a study of blood T cell repertoires in COVID-19. Clones were read by immunoSEQ multiplex PCR, and TCRdb kept only the in-frame ones, dropping some. The data show hundreds of thousands of clones, roughly 76% seen once. The specimen was peripheral blood. These TCRs come from a woman at least 80 years old with COVID-19, enrolled during active disease.

DNA of the CDR3: TGTGCCAGCACCCCCGGGACTAGCGGTCGGGAGTACTTC. Protein: CASTPGTSGREYF. The chain carries TRBV6-5 and TRBJ2-7, with 11 bases lining up with TRBD2. CDR1 and CDR2 from the germline V gene are MNHEY and SVGAGI. The CDR3 consists of 13 residues. J gave up 11 bases and V 7 bases, and 10 bases lay outside the gene matches.

The chain couples TRBV7-3 to TRBJ2-1; 9 bases are a match to TRBD2. The germline V gene has CDR1 SGHTA and CDR2 FQGTGA. Losses at the gene ends were 4 bases for V and 4 bases for J; bases not matched to a gene: 5. There are 15 residues in the CDR3. The CDR3 reads CASSSGLAGYNEQFF. The CDR3 DNA reads as TGTGCCAGCAGCTCCGGGCTAGCGGGATACAATGAGCAGTTCTTC.

This clone occurred once. The genes are TRBV19 and TRBJ1-5; no clear D. The CDR3 has 15 amino acids. The V and J ends lost 7 bases and 0 bases respectively, with 13 bases between them. From germline, CDR1 is LNHDA and CDR2 SQIVND (reference sequence). The CDR3 nucleotides are TGTGCCAGTAAATCCCCCGGTAGTAGCAATCAGCCCCAGCATTTT. Translation: CASKSPGSSNQPQHF.

This chain uses TRBV28 with TRBJ1-3, with a tentative D call TRBD1 (6 bases). Germline V gene lookup returns CDR1 MDHEN and CDR2 SYDVKM. V dropped 2 bases and J dropped 3 bases, with 8 bases sitting between them. The CDR3 runs to 14 residues. The CDR3 is CASSLGGFGNTIYF. The CDR3 DNA reads TGTGCCAGCAGTTTAGGGGGCTTTGGAAACACCATATATTTT.

The chain uses TRBV7-2 and TRBJ2-5; 7 nucleotides match TRBD2. The V segment lost 2 bases and the J segment 5 bases; nucleotides outside the gene matches: 8. The germline V gene has CDR1 SGHTA and CDR2 FQGNSA. The CDR3 runs 15 residues. The CDR3 region has the DNA TGTGCCAGCAGCTTAAGGGCGGGAGTAGGGGAGACCCAGTACTTC. Protein product: CASSLRAGVGETQYF.

This clone was seen only once. V is TRBV6-2 or TRBV6-3 and J is TRBJ1-1, with 8 positions matching TRBD1. This CDR3 is built from 16 residues. V was clipped by 6 bases and J by 4 bases; unmatched bases: 13. Germline lookup yields CDR1 MNHEY and CDR2 SVGEGT. The CDR3 is CASSPHGGQGGTEAFF. For the CDR3, the DNA is TGTGCCAGCAGCCCCCATGGCGGACAGGGAGGCACTGAAGCTTTCTTT.

This rearrangement joins TRBV7-8 to TRBJ1-2; D remains unclear. V was shortened by 6 bases and J by 3 bases, with 20 bases between the two germline ends. The CDR3 spans 16 residues. Germline V lookup: CDR1 SGHVS, CDR2 FQNEAQ. CDR3 bases: TGTGCCAGCAGTCCGGCGGGGTCGCAACGCTACTATGGCTACACCTTC. Amino acid sequence: CASSPAGSQRYYGYTF.

The CDR3 sequence: CASTLVTSGRANEQFF. The CDR3 DNA sequence: TGCGCCAGCACCCTGGTGACTAGCGGGAGGGCAAATGAGCAGTTCTTC. The chain uses TRBV5-1 and TRBJ2-1; 14 positions agree with TRBD2. Germline CDR1 is SGHRS and CDR2 is YFSETQ. The CDR3 sequence is 16 residues long. The J segment lost 7 bases and the V segment lost 6 bases, leaving 9 bases of the junction unmatched.

This clone appeared a few times. The chain joins TRBV5-6 to TRBJ1-5; D is undetermined. Trimming took 2 bases from V and 0 from J, leaving 9 bases between them. The CDR3 runs to 15 residues. Germline V lookup: CDR1 SGHDT, CDR2 YYEEEE. The CDR3 region has the DNA TGTGCCAGCAGCTTTGGGCTGTATAGCAATCAGCCCCAGCATTTT. It specifies CASSFGLYSNQPQHF.

In this sample, this clone turned up a few times. This chain connects TRBV6-2 or TRBV6-3 to TRBJ1-5; D is possibly TRBD1 (5 bases). V lost 3 bases and J lost 7, with 13 bases in between. Germline lookup yields CDR1 MNHEY and CDR2 SVGEGT. This CDR3 has 14 amino acids. CDR3 coding DNA: TGTGCCAGCAGTTATATGACAGTCCTACAGCCCCAGCATTTT. Its translation is CASSYMTVLQPQHF.

The chain uses TRBV6-5 and TRBJ1-5, with 8 positions matching TRBD1. Per germline, CDR1 MNHEY and CDR2 SVGAGI. The CDR3 runs 14 residues. V dropped 7 bases and J dropped 4; count of bases not matched to a gene: 6. The CDR3 bases are TGTGCCAGCAAGCCTGGACAGGGTAATCAGCCCCAGCATTTT. Its translation is CASKPGQGNQPQHF.

V is TRBV7-2 and J is TRBJ1-6; D is perhaps TRBD1 (5 bases). Germline V lookup: CDR1 SGHTA, CDR2 FQGNSA. This CDR3 has 15 residues. V lost 3 bases, J lost 10 bases, and 16 bases lay in between. CDR3 loop: CASSFTTGTGSPLHF. The CDR3 DNA follows: TGTGCCAGCAGCTTTACAACAGGAACCGGGTCACCCCTCCACTTT.

Written as DNA, the CDR3 is TGTGCCAGCAGCTTGGTTCGGTCGTATGGCTACACCTTC. This gives the protein CASSLVRSYGYTF. V usage is TRBV5-8 and J usage is TRBJ1-2; no firm D call. The germline CDR1 and CDR2 sequences are SGHTS and YDEGEE. Trimming cost V 0 bases and J 5 bases, with 8 bases left between them. The length of the CDR3 is 13 residues.

The V gene is TRBV6-6, the J gene TRBJ2-7, with D perhaps matching TRBD1 (5 bases). V lost 7 bases and J 0 bases, leaving 10 bases between the germline ends. Germline loops: CDR1 MNHNY, CDR2 SVGAGI (reference sequence). CDR3 length: 13 amino acids. CDR3 region: CASTMTASYEQYF. The CDR3 DNA is TGTGCCAGCACCATGACAGCCTCCTACGAGCAGTACTTC.

V usage is TRBV7-2 and J usage is TRBJ2-3, with D hard to call. The CDR3 is 15 amino acids. In germline, CDR1 is SGHTA, CDR2 FQGNSA. V was pared by 5 bases and J by 2 bases, with 14 bases between. DNA of the CDR3: TGTGCCAGCAGCCTCCGTGCACAATTCACAGATACGCAGTATTTT. Its protein product is CASSLRAQFTDTQYF.

This clone was seen only a few times. The chain employs TRBV6-2 or TRBV6-3 and TRBJ2-7; 10 bases are a match to TRBD2. Trimming cost V 6 bases and J 5 bases; bases outside gene matches: 10. The CDR3 has 15 amino acids. Germline values: CDR1 MNHEY, CDR2 SVGEGT. The CDR3 loop reads CASSQSGRALNEQYF. In nucleotides, the CDR3 is TGTGCCAGCAGCCAAAGCGGGAGGGCCCTCAACGAGCAGTACTTC.

The chain links TRBV4-1 to TRBJ2-5; D not certain. The CDR3 totals 15 residues. Germline CDR1 and CDR2: MGHRA and YSYEKL. V was trimmed by 9 bases and J by 2 bases, leaving 19 bases between them. The chain's CDR3 is CARRVEKLEQETQYF. CDR3 coding DNA: TGCGCCAGGAGAGTCGAGAAGTTAGAACAAGAGACCCAGTACTTC.

V is TRBV30 and J is TRBJ1-2; D is uncertain. V was cut by 3 bases and J by 4 bases, with 15 bases left in between. CDR1 GTSNPN and CDR2 SVGIG come from the germline V gene (reference sequence). The length of the CDR3 is 14 residues. CDR3 DNA: TGTGCCTGGAGAGCCGGCGGCAGAGGCTATGGCTACACCTTC. It is translated as CAWRAGGRGYGYTF.

The chain employs TRBV4-3 and TRBJ2-5; 11 bases are a match to TRBD2. Germline V gene data show CDR1 as LGHNA and CDR2 as YSLEER. Unmatched junction bases numbered 5, after V lost 0 bases and J lost 5 bases. This CDR3 has 16 amino acids. CDR3 in amino acids: CASSQDVAGGSETQYF. Here the CDR3 DNA reads TGCGCCAGCAGCCAAGATGTAGCGGGAGGGTCGGAGACCCAGTACTTC.

A note on this clone: This specimen includes other DNA sequences encoding the same CDR3. The chain carries TRBV5-1 and TRBJ1-2; perhaps TRBD1 as D (6 bases). This CDR3 comprises 14 residues. In germline, CDR1 is SGHRS, CDR2 YFSETQ. The germline V and J ends were trimmed by 3 bases and 4 bases, with 13 bases remaining between them. CDR3 sequence (DNA): TGCGCCAGCAGCTCCGGGCAGGGGAGCTATGGCTACACCTTC. Translating it yields CASSSGQGSYGYTF. The full variable domain, completed using reference TRBV5-1 and TRBJ1-2, is KAGVTQTPRYLIKTRGQQVTLSCSPISGHRSVSWYQQTPGQGLQFLFEYFSETQRNKGNFPGRFSGRQFSNSRSEMNVSTLELGDSALYLCASSSGQGSYGYTFGSGTRLTVV.

The rearrangement uses TRBV7-2 and TRBJ2-3; tentatively, D is TRBD2 (6 bases). Germline V gene lookup returns CDR1 SGHTA and CDR2 FQGNSA. Deletions cut 5 bases from V and 2 bases from J, with 14 bases between. CDR3 length: 15 amino acids. The CDR3 DNA sequence: TGTGCCAGCAGCGGGAGGACTTTATACACAGATACGCAGTATTTT. Translated, it gives CASSGRTLYTDTQYF.

This clone was picked up one time. J is TRBJ1-1 and V is TRBV7-9, with D tentatively TRBD1 (5 bases). Germline V gene data show CDR1 as SEHNR and CDR2 as FQNEAQ (reference sequence). V was cut by 5 bases and J by 8 bases, with 12 bases left in between. This CDR3 comprises 12 residues. The CDR3 protein is CASSRAGIEAFF. The CDR3 coding sequence is TGTGCCAGCAGCCGCGCAGGGATCGAAGCTTTCTTT.

This chain joins TRBV28 and TRBJ1-1, with D perhaps TRBD1 (5 bases). V was trimmed by 7 bases and J by 0 bases, leaving 12 bases between them. Germline CDR1 MDHEN, CDR2 SYDVKM. This CDR3 comprises 14 residues. CDR3 sequence reads: CASTLSGLNTEAFF. The CDR3 DNA follows: TGTGCCAGCACCCTCTCAGGGCTGAACACTGAAGCTTTCTTT.